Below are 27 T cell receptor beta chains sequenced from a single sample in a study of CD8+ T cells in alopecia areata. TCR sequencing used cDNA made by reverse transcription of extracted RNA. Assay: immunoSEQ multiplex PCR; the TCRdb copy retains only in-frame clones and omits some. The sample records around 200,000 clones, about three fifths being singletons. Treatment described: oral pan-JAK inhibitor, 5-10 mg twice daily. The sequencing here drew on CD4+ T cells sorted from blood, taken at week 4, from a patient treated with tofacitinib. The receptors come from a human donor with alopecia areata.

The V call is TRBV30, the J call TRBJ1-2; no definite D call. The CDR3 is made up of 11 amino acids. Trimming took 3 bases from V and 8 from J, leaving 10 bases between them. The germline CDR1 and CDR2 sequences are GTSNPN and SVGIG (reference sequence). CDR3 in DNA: TGTGCCTGGAGCGAATACGGGGGCTACACCTTC. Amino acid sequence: CAWSEYGGYTF.

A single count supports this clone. This chain's CDR3 is CASFERGGSTDTQYF. In nucleotides, the CDR3 is TGCGCCAGCTTCGAGCGGGGGGGATCAACGGATACGCAGTATTTT. The V call is TRBV5-1, the J call TRBJ2-3; 10 bases match TRBD2. The CDR3 has 15 amino acids. V dropped 7 bases and J dropped 6; count of bases not matched to a gene: 11. Looked up from germline, CDR1 is SGHRS and CDR2 is YFSETQ.

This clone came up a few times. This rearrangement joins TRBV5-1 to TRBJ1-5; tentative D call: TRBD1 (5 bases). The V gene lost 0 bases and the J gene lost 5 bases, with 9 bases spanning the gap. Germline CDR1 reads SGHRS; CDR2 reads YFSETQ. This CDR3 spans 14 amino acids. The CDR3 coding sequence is TGCGCCAGCAGCTTGGGAGGGGAGGATCAGCCCCAGCATTTT. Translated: CASSLGGEDQPQHF. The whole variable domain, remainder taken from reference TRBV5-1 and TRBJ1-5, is KAGVTQTPRYLIKTRGQQVTLSCSPISGHRSVSWYQQTPGQGLQFLFEYFSETQRNKGNFPGRFSGRQFSNSRSEMNVSTLELGDSALYLCASSLGGEDQPQHFGDGTRLSIL.

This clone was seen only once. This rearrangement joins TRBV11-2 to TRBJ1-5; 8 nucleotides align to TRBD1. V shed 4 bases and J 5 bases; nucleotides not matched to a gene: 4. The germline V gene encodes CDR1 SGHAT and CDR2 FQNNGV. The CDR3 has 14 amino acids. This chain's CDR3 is CASSSGQGHQPQHF. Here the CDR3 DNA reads TGTGCCAGCAGCTCCGGACAGGGCCATCAGCCCCAGCATTTT.

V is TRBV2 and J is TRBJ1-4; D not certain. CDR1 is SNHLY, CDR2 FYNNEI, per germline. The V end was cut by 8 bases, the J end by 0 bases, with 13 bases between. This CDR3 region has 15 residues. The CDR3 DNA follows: TGTGCCAGCGAGCTGAGGACTGCAACTAATGAAAAACTGTTTTTT. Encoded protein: CASELRTATNEKLFF. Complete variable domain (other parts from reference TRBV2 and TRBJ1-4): EPEVTQTPSHQVTQMGQEVILRCVPISNHLYFYWYRQILGQKVEFLVSFYNNEISEKSEIFDDQFSVERPDGSNFTLKIRSTKLEDSAMYFCASELRTATNEKLFFGSGTQLSVL.

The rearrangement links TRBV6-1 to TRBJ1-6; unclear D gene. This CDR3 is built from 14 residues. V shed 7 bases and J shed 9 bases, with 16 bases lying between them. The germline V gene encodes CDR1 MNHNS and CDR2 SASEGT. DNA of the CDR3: TGTGCCAGCAAAGAGGAACCCGCTACTTCACCCCTCCACTTT. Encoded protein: CASKEEPATSPLHF.

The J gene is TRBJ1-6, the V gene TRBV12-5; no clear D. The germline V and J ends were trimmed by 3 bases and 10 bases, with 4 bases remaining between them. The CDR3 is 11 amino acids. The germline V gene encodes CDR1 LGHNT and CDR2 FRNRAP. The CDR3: CASGLRSPLHF. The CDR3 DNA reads TGTGCTAGTGGTTTAAGGTCACCCCTCCACTTT.

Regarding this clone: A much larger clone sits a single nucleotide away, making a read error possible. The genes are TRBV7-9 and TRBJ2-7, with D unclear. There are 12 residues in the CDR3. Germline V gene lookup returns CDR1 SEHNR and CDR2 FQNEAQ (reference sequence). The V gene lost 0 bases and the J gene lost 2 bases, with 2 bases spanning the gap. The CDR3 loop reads CASSLAAYEQYF. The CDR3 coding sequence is TGTGCCAGCAGCTTAGCGGCCTACGAGCAGTACTTC.

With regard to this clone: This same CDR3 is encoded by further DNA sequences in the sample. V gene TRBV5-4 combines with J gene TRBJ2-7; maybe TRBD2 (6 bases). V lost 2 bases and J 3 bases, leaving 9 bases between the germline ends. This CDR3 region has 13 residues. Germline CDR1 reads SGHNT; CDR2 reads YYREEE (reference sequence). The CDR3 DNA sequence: TGTGCCAGCAGCTTAGCGGGCAGCTACGAGCAGTACTTC. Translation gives CASSLAGSYEQYF.

CDR3 nucleotide sequence: TGTGCCAGCAGCTCCTCACCTCCGGAGACCCAGTACTTC. It is translated as CASSSSPPETQYF. J is TRBJ2-5 and V is TRBV5-5; D uncertain. The CDR3 is 13 amino acids. The V gene's germline CDR1 is SGHKS and CDR2 YYEKEE (reference sequence). Trimming removed 3 bases from V and 5 bases from J, with 11 bases in between.

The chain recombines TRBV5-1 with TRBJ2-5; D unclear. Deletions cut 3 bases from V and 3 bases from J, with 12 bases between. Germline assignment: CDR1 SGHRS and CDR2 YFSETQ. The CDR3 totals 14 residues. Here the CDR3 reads CASSSRIGEETQYF. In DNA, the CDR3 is TGCGCCAGCAGCTCCCGGATTGGAGAAGAGACCCAGTACTTC.

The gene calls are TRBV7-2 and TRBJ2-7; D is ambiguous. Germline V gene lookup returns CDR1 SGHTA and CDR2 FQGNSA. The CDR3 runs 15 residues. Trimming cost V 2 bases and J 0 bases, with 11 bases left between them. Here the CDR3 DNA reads TGTGCCAGCAGCTTATCTACATTGGGCTCCTACGAGCAGTACTTC. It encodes CASSLSTLGSYEQYF.

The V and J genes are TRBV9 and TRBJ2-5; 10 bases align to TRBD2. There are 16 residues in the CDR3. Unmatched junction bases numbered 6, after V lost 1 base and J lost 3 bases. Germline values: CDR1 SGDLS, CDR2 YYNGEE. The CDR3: CASSVRPSGGKETQYF. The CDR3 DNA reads TGTGCCAGCAGCGTACGGCCTAGCGGGGGAAAAGAGACCCAGTACTTC. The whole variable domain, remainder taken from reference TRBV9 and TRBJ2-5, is DSGVTQTPKHLITATGQRVTLRCSPRSGDLSVYWYQQSLDQGLQFLIQYYNGEERAKGNILERFSAQQFPDLHSELNLSSLELGDSALYFCASSVRPSGGKETQYFGPGTRLLVL.

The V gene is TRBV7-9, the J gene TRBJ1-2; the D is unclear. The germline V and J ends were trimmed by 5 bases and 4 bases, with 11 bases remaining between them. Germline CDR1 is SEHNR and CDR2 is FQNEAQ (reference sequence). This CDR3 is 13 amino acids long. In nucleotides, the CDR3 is TGTGCCAGCAGCCCTCACGAACTCTATGGCTACACCTTC. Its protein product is CASSPHELYGYTF.

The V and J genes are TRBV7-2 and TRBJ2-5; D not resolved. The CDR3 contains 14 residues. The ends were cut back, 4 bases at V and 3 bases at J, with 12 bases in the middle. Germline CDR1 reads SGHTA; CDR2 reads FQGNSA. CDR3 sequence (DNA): TGTGCCAGCAGCTCGGCGGCAGCCGAAGAGACCCAGTACTTC. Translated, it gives CASSSAAAEETQYF.

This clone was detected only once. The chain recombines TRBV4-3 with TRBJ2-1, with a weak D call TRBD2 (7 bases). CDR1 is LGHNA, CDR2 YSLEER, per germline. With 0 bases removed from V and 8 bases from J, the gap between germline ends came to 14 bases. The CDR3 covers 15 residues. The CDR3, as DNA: TGCGCCAGCAGCCAAGAGTGGCGGGGGCGCGATGAGCAGTTCTTC. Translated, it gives CASSQEWRGRDEQFF.

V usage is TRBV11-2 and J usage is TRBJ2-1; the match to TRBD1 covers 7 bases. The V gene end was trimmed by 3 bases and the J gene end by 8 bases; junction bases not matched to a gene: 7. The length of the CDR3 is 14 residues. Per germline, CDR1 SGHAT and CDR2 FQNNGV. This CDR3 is CASSLLRGLDEQFF. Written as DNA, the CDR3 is TGTGCCAGCAGCTTGCTAAGGGGGCTGGATGAGCAGTTCTTC.

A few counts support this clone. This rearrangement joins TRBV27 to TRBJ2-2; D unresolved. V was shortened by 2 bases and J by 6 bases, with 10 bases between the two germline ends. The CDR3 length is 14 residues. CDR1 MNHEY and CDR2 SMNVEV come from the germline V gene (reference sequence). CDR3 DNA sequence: TGTGCCAGCAGTTTACTGGACGTTGCCGGGGAGCTGTTTTTT. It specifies CASSLLDVAGELFF.

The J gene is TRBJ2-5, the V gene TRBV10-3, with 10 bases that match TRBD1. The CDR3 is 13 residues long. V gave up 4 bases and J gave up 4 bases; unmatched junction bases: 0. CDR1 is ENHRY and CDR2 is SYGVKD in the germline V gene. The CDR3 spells CAISGTGGETQYF. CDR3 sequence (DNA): TGTGCCATCAGTGGGACAGGGGGAGAGACCCAGTACTTC.

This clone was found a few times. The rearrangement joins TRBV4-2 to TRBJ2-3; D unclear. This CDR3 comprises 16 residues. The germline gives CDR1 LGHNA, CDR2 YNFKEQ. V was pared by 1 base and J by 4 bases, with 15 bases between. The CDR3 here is CASSQASRRRADTQYF. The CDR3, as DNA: TGTGCCAGCAGCCAAGCCTCCAGGCGTAGAGCAGATACGCAGTATTTT.

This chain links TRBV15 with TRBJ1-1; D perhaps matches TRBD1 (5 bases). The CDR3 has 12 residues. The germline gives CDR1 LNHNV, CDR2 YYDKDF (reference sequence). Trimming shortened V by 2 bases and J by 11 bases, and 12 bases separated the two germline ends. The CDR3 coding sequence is TGTGCCACCAGCAGAAATACGGGGGAGGCTTTCTTT. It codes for CATSRNTGEAFF.

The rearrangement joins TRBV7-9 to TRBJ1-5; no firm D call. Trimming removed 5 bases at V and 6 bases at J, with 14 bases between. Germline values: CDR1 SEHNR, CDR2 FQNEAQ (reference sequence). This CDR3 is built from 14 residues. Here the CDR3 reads CASSPNGVSQPQHF. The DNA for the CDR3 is TGTGCCAGCAGCCCCAACGGGGTCAGTCAGCCCCAGCATTTT.

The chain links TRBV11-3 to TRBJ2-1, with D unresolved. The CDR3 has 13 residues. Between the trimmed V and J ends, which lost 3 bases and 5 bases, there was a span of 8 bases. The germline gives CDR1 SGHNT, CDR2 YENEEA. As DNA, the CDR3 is TGTGCCAGCAGCTTTCACAAAAACAATGAGCAGTTCTTC. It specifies CASSFHKNNEQFF.

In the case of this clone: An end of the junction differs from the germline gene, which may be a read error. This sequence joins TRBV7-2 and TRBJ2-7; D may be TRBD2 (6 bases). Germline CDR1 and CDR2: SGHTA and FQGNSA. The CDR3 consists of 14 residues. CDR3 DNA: TGTGCCAGCAGCCTAGCCGGGGGAAATTACGAGCAGTACTTC. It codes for CASSLAGGNYEQYF. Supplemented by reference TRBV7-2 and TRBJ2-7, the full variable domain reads GAGVSQSPSNKVTEKGKDVELRCDPISGHTALYWYRQSLGQGLEFLIYFQGNSAPDKSGLPSDRFSAERTGGSVSTLTIQRTQQEDSAVYLCASSLAGGNYEQYFGPGTRLTVT.

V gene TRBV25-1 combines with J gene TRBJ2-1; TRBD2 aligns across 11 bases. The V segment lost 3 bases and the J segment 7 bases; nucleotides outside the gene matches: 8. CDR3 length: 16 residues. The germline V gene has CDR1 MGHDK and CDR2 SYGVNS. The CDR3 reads CASSEPGLAGGNEQFF. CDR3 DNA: TGTGCCAGCAGTGAGCCCGGACTAGCGGGTGGAAATGAGCAGTTCTTC.

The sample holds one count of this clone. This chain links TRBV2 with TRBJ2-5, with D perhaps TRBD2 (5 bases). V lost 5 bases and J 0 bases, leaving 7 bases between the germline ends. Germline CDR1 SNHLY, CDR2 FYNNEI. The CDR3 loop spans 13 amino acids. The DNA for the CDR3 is TGTGCCAGCAGTTTGGACTACCAAGAGACCCAGTACTTC. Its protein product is CASSLDYQETQYF.

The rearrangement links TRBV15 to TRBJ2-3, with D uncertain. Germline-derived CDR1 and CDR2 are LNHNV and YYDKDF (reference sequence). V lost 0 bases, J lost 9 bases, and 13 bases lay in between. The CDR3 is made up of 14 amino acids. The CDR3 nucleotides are TGTGCCACCAGCAGAGATAGTGAACCCCTGACGCAGTATTTT. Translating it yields CATSRDSEPLTQYF.